The following is a TCR beta chain sequence with its context. These data are taken from a study of control samples from healthy donors and cancer patients. Profiled with immunoSEQ multiplex PCR; TCRdb holds only in-frame clones, not every one. The data contain 130,000 or so clones, 85% to 95% of them singletons. CDR3 size: 16 residues. V lost 4 bases and J 2 bases, leaving 17 bases between the germline ends. Germline-derived CDR1 and CDR2 are SGHDT and YYEEEE. The chain recombines TRBV5-6 with TRBJ2-3; D might be TRBD1 (5 bases). This sequence originates from a man aged 35 to 55 in good health. Sequenced sample: blood. For the CDR3, the DNA is TGTGCCAGCAGCCCAAAAAGTCAGGGAAACACAGATACGCAGTATTTT. Residues: CASSPKSQGNTDTQYF.